The next 15 T cell receptor beta chains were all read from a single sample in a study of blood T cell repertoires in COVID-19. TCRdb's copy holds only in-frame clones and misses some; the assay was immunoSEQ multiplex PCR. The profile shows more than 95,000 clones, 82% of them singletons. Sequencing was done on a sample of peripheral blood. These receptors all come from a man at least 80 years old with acute or convalescent COVID-19.

The rearrangement joins TRBV5-4 to TRBJ2-5, with 8 positions matching TRBD1. After removal of 4 bases from V and 3 bases from J, the junction contained 14 bases not matched to a gene. Per germline, CDR1 SGHNT and CDR2 YYREEE (reference sequence). This CDR3 comprises 17 residues. CDR3 coding DNA: TGTGCCAGCAGCCGCCAGCAGCTCTACAGGGGGGAAGAGACCCAGTACTTC. It yields the protein CASSRQQLYRGEETQYF.

This sequence joins TRBV30 and TRBJ2-4; TRBD2 aligns across 8 bases. The CDR3 runs to 14 residues. The V segment lost 1 base and the J segment 6 bases; nucleotides outside the gene matches: 5. Germline-derived CDR1 and CDR2 are GTSNPN and SVGIG (reference sequence). CDR3 sequence: CAWSAGGAGNIQYF. CDR3 in DNA: TGTGCCTGGAGTGCCGGGGGGGCGGGAAACATTCAGTACTTC.

This sequence joins TRBV27 and TRBJ2-7, with D possibly TRBD1 on 6 matching bases. Looked up from germline, CDR1 is MNHEY and CDR2 is SMNVEV (reference sequence). Trimming pared 6 bases from V and 2 bases from J, leaving 14 bases between. The CDR3 sequence is 14 residues long. The CDR3 coding sequence is TGTGCCAGCAGGGACACAGGGATCCCCTACGAGCAGTACTTC. It encodes CASRDTGIPYEQYF.

The gene calls are TRBV13 and TRBJ1-3, with a tentative D call TRBD1 (6 bases). This CDR3 has 15 amino acids. Trimming took off 6 bases at V and 0 bases at J, with 12 bases between the two ends. Germline CDR1 reads PRHDT; CDR2 reads FYEKMQ (reference sequence). In nucleotides, the CDR3 is TGTGCCAGCAGTTCAGGACAGAGCTCTGGAAACACCATATATTTT. Amino acid sequence: CASSSGQSSGNTIYF.

The CDR3, as DNA: TGTGCCATCAGTGAGTCGGGGCGGGACAATCAGCCCCAGCATTTT. This gives the protein CAISESGRDNQPQHF. This chain links TRBV10-3 with TRBJ1-5; D may be TRBD1 (5 bases). Trimming pared 0 bases from V and 3 bases from J, leaving 9 bases between. The germline CDR1 and CDR2 sequences are ENHRY and SYGVKD. The CDR3 covers 15 residues.

The CDR3 spells CASSSDGRRKETQYF. DNA for the CDR3: TGCGCCAGCAGCTCTGACGGACGGAGGAAAGAGACCCAGTACTTC. The chain links TRBV5-1 to TRBJ2-5; possible D gene TRBD2, 5 bases. Germline assignment: CDR1 SGHRS and CDR2 YFSETQ. Trimming cost V 3 bases and J 3 bases, with 15 bases left between them. This CDR3 contains 15 residues.

The chain employs TRBV7-2 and TRBJ2-1, with no clear D. V lost 1 base to trimming and J lost 6 bases, with 10 bases between them. The germline gives CDR1 SGHTA, CDR2 FQGNSA. The CDR3 has 14 amino acids. The CDR3 sequence: CASSLVRSSNEQFF. In DNA form, the CDR3 reads TGTGCCAGCAGCTTAGTACGGTCTTCCAATGAGCAGTTCTTC.

The V gene is TRBV28, the J gene TRBJ1-3; 9 bases agree with TRBD1. Germline V lookup: CDR1 MDHEN, CDR2 SYDVKM. The CDR3 runs to 15 residues. The J segment lost 8 bases and the V segment lost 5 bases, leaving 10 bases of the junction unmatched. The chain's CDR3 is CASSPTTGTGYTIYF. The CDR3 DNA reads TGTGCCAGCAGTCCGACCACCGGGACAGGGTACACCATATATTTT.

In this sample, this clone turned up a few times. The chain uses TRBV28 and TRBJ2-7, with TRBD2 as a possible D gene (5 bases). The CDR3 consists of 16 residues. V lost 3 bases and J 0 bases, leaving 15 bases between the germline ends. CDR1 is MDHEN and CDR2 is SYDVKM in the germline V gene. The CDR3 here is CASSFGVIRSSYEQYF. The CDR3 DNA reads as TGTGCCAGCAGTTTCGGGGTGATCCGGAGCTCCTACGAGCAGTACTTC.

This rearrangement joins TRBV28 to TRBJ1-1, with D possibly TRBD1 on 6 matching bases. Germline V gene data show CDR1 as MDHEN and CDR2 as SYDVKM. This CDR3 spans 11 amino acids. Trimming left V 2 bases short and J 8 bases short, with 6 bases between. The CDR3: CASSLGTEAFF. CDR3 bases: TGTGCCAGCAGTTTAGGGACAGAAGCTTTCTTT. The whole variable domain, filled in from reference TRBV28 and TRBJ1-1, reads DVKVTQSSRYLVKRTGEKVFLECVQDMDHENMFWYRQDPGLGLRLIYFSYDVKMKEKGDIPEGYSVSREKKERFSLILESASTNQTSMYLCASSLGTEAFFGQGTRLTVV.

The chain joins TRBV2 to TRBJ2-5, with 8 bases that match TRBD2. The CDR3 length is 14 residues. Unmatched junction bases numbered 10, after V lost 8 bases and J lost 5 bases. Germline CDR1 is SNHLY and CDR2 is FYNNEI. The CDR3 coding sequence is TGTGCCAGCCGACAAGCGGGAGCAGCGGAGACCCAGTACTTC. Translation gives CASRQAGAAETQYF.

The chain links TRBV9 to TRBJ1-1; D uncertain. The CDR3 is 15 residues long. Per the germline V gene, CDR1 is SGDLS and CDR2 is YYNGEE. V was pared by 4 bases and J by 0 bases, with 13 bases between. CDR3: CASSPRALVNTEAFF. In DNA, the CDR3 is TGTGCCAGCAGCCCCCGAGCTTTGGTGAACACTGAAGCTTTCTTT.

The chain recombines TRBV29-1 with TRBJ2-4; 11 nucleotides line up with TRBD1. Unmatched junction bases numbered 1, after V lost 7 bases and J lost 8 bases. Germline CDR1 is SQVTM and CDR2 is ANQGSEA. This CDR3 is 11 amino acids long. The CDR3 protein is CSAGQGDIQYF. In nucleotides, the CDR3 is TGCAGCGCGGGACAGGGGGACATTCAGTACTTC.

This sequence joins TRBV7-9 and TRBJ1-4, with D possibly matching TRBD1 (6 bases). V lost 2 bases and J lost 8, with 12 bases in between. This CDR3 has 14 amino acids. Germline lookup yields CDR1 SEHNR and CDR2 FQNEAQ (reference sequence). CDR3 residues: CASSLKARGEKLFF. The CDR3 region has the DNA TGTGCCAGCAGCTTAAAGGCGAGGGGGGAAAAACTGTTTTTT.

This clone was seen just once. The chain joins TRBV4-3 to TRBJ2-7, with 8 bases aligning to TRBD2. Trimming at V came to 5 bases and at J to 2 bases, leaving 11 bases not matched to a gene. The CDR3 spans 16 residues. The germline V gene has CDR1 LGHNA and CDR2 YSLEER. CDR3 in amino acids: CASSWGLVGIAYEQYF. The DNA for the CDR3 is TGCGCCAGCAGCTGGGGACTAGTTGGAATAGCCTACGAGCAGTACTTC.